This TCR beta chain came from a study of OX40 agonist ivuxolimab in advanced cancers. Germline CDR1 reads SEHNR; CDR2 reads FQNEAQ (reference sequence). V was shortened by 4 bases and J by 3 bases, with 15 bases between the two germline ends. The CDR3 loop spans 15 amino acids. Libraries were prepared by immunoSEQ multiplex PCR; TCRdb keeps only in-frame clonotypes and omits some of them. The sample records around 84,000 clones, around 94% being singletons. The material was CD4+ or CD8+ T cells sorted from blood, obtained in a trial of the OX40 agonist ivuxolimab. The chain couples TRBV7-9 to TRBJ2-5; D is possibly TRBD2 (5 bases). This clonotype was sampled from an adult with an advanced solid tumor such as melanoma, head and neck, liver or kidney cancer. The CDR3 coding sequence is TGTGCCAGCAGCTCAAGGAGAGAGGGTGAAGAGACCCAGTACTTC. Its protein is CASSSRREGEETQYF. Looking up the rest from reference TRBV7-9 and TRBJ2-5 gives the full variable domain: DTGVSQNPRHKITKRGQNVTFRCDPISEHNRLYWYRQTLGQGPEFLTYFQNEAQLEKSRLLSDRFSAERPKGSFSTLEIQRTEQGDSAMYLCASSSRREGEETQYFGPGTRLLVL.